These 3 T cell receptor beta chains share one sample of origin, sequenced in a study of regulatory T cells in long-lasting Graves disease. According to the study, TCR beta libraries were built with iRepertoire HTBI primers and CDR3-region Arm-PCR. TCRdb re-derived calls from the multiplex PCR reads in MiXCR, one entry per CDR3 protein. Among some 450,000 distinct CDR3 sequences listed, around a quarter were seen once. Time point defined: persistent/refractory GD, antithyroid drugs over 5 years with positive TRAb. RNA from PBMCs was the source of the TCR library. The sequencing used peripheral blood mononuclear cells (PBMCs), collected when the disease was refractory, from a patient treated with antithyroid drugs. These receptors all come from a female donor with Graves disease.

This clonotype was seen more than once but under ten times. The gene calls are TRBV7-9 and TRBJ1-1; 10 positions agree with TRBD1. This CDR3 has 18 residues. The germline V gene encodes CDR1 SEHNR and CDR2 FQNEAQ (reference sequence). V gave up 3 bases and J gave up 1 base; unmatched junction bases: 11. CDR3 DNA sequence: TGTGCCAGCAGCTTCCGGGCGACAGGGGGCGAGGGGAACACTGAAGCTTTCTTT. Translating gives CASSFRATGGEGNTEAFF.

This clonotype was detected a few times. The rearrangement links TRBV7-2 to TRBJ1-2; maybe TRBD1 (5 bases). V lost 3 bases, J lost 1 base, and 27 bases lay in between. Germline CDR1 is SGHTA and CDR2 is FQGNSA. CDR3 length: 20 residues. The CDR3 region has the DNA TGTGCCAGCAGCTTGGGACCTAGTTGGGGCCATTTCGGAGATAACTATGGCTACACCTTC. Its translation is CASSLGPSWGHFGDNYGYTF.

The table lists this clonotype with many counts. The chain carries TRBV20-1 and TRBJ2-7; 9 bases line up with TRBD2. This CDR3 is built from 12 residues. CDR1 and CDR2 from the germline V gene are DFQATT and SNEGSKA (reference sequence). The CDR3 bases are TGCAGCACACTAGCGGGTCCCTACGAGCAGTACTTC. This codes for CSTLAGPYEQYF.